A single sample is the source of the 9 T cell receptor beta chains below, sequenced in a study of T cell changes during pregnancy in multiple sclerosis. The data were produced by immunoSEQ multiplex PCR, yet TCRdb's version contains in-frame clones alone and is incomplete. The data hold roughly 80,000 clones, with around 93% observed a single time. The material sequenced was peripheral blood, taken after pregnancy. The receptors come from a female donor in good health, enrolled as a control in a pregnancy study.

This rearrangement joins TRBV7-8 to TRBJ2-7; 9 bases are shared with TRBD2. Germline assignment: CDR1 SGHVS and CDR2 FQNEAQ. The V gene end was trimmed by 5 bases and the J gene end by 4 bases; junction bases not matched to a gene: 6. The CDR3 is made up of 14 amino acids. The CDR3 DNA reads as TGTGCCAGCAGCCGAGGACTAGCGCGGTACGAGCAGTACTTC. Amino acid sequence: CASSRGLARYEQYF.

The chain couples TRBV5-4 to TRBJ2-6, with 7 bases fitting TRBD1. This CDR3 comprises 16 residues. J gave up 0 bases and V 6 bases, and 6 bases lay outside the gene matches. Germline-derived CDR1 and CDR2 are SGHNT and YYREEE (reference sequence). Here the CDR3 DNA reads TGTGCCAGCACACAGGGGTTTAGCTCTGGGGCCAACGTCCTGACTTTC. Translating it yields CASTQGFSSGANVLTF.

In nucleotides, the CDR3 is TGTGCCAGCAGCACTCGGGGGGCTAATGGAGTCACCGGGGAGCTGTTTTTT. It translates to CASSTRGANGVTGELFF. The rearrangement uses TRBV9 and TRBJ2-2, with D possibly TRBD2 on 7 matching bases. Looked up from germline, CDR1 is SGDLS and CDR2 is YYNGEE. The CDR3 is 17 amino acids. Trimming pared 4 bases from V and 4 bases from J, leaving 20 bases between. Together with reference TRBV9 and TRBJ2-2, the CDR3 gives the full variable domain: DSGVTQTPKHLITATGQRVTLRCSPRSGDLSVYWYQQSLDQGLQFLIQYYNGEERAKGNILERFSAQQFPDLHSELNLSSLELGDSALYFCASSTRGANGVTGELFFGEGSRLTVL.

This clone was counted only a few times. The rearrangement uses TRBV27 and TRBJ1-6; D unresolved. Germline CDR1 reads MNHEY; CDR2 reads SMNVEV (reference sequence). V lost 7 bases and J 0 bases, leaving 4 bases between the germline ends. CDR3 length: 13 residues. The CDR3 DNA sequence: TGTGCCAGCACGTACTCCTATAATTCACCCCTCCACTTT. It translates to CASTYSYNSPLHF.

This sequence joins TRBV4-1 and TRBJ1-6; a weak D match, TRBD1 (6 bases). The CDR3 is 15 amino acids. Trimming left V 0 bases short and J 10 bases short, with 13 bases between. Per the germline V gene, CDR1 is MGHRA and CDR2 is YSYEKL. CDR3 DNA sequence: TGCGCCAGCAGCCAAGATACAGGGTCCAACTCACCCCTCCACTTT. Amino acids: CASSQDTGSNSPLHF.

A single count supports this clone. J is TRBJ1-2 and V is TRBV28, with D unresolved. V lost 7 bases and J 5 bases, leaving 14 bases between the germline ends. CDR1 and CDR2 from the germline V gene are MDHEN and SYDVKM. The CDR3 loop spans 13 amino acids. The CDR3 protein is CASNGGQPYGYTF. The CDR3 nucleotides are TGTGCCAGCAATGGCGGGCAGCCTTATGGCTACACCTTC.

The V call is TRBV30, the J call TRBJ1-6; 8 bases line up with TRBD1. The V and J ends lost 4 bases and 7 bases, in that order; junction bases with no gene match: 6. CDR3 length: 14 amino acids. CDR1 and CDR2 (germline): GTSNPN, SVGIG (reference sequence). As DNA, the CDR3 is TGTGCCTGGACTCGAGGACAGGGAAATTCACCCCTCCACTTT. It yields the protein CAWTRGQGNSPLHF. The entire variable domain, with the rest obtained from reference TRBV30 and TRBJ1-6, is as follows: SQTIHQWPATLVQPVGSPLSLECTVEGTSNPNLYWYRQAAGRGLQLLFYSVGIGQISSEVPQNLSASRPQDRQFILSSKKLLLSDSGFYLCAWTRGQGNSPLHFGNGTRLTVT.

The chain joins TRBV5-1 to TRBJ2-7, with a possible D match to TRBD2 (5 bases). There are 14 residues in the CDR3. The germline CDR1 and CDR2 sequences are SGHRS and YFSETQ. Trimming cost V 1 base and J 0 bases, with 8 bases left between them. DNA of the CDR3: TGCGCCAGCAGCTTGTCCGAGGGCTCCTACGAGCAGTACTTC. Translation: CASSLSEGSYEQYF.

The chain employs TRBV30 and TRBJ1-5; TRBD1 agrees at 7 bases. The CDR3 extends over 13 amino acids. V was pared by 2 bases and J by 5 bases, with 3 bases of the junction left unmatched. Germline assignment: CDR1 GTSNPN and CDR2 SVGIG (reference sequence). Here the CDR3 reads CAWSTDRDQPQHF. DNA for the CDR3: TGTGCCTGGAGTACCGACAGGGATCAGCCCCAGCATTTT.